This is a list of T cell receptor beta chains from one sample in a study of identical twins. Each CDR3 protein gets one entry after TCRdb re-called the 5' RACE reads with MiXCR. Here the sample spans 310,000 or so distinct CDR3 sequences, roughly 10% being singletons. A further study also used this sample, focusing on yellow fever vaccine responses in identical twins.

Sequencing was performed on CD8+ T cells sorted from blood. These TCRs come from a woman aged 18-30 years in good health. The CDR3 runs from the conserved cysteine through the conserved F or W. The D gene is left open where the match is weak. Rows may omit the clone size; those that give it use once, few, many or a size class.

>TRBD1|TRBV15|many|TRBJ2-7
CATSRVGTGDLHSYEQYF
TGTGCCACCAGCAGAGTCGGGACAGGGGACTTACACTCCTACGAGCAGTACTTC
>.|TRBV20-1|many|TRBJ2-7
CSARDKDSELWQYF
TGCAGTGCTAGAGATAAGGACAGTGAATTGTGGCAGTACTTC
>.|TRBV19|.|TRBJ2-3
CASTGLGPDTQYF
TGTGCCAGTACCGGGCTGGGCCCAGATACGCAGTATTTT
>.|TRBV27|many|TRBJ2-1
CASSGRNGPRNEQFF
TGTGCCAGCAGTGGGAGGAACGGCCCCCGCAATGAGCAGTTCTTC
>.|TRBV7-8|many|TRBJ1-1
CASSLGGSTEAFF
TGTGCCAGCAGCTTAGGAGGTAGTACTGAAGCTTTCTTT
>.|TRBV29-1|many|TRBJ2-3
CSVEGGPAVSTDTQYF
TGCAGCGTTGAAGGGGGCCCGGCAGTTAGCACAGATACGCAGTATTTT
>.|TRBV7-2|.|TRBJ2-7
CASSLWDLGAEQYF
TGTGCCAGCAGCTTATGGGACCTGGGGGCCGAGCAGTACTTC
>TRBD2|TRBV7-6|few|TRBJ2-7
CASSPGTSGGGEQYF
TGTGCCAGCAGCCCCGGGACTAGCGGAGGGGGGGAGCAGTACTTC
>TRBD2|TRBV10-3|few|TRBJ2-3
CAISDSSREGSTDTQYF
TGTGCCATCAGTGACTCATCGCGGGAGGGAAGCACAGATACGCAGTATTTT
>.|TRBV4-3|many|TRBJ2-2
CASSQDRAGWPGELFF
TGCGCCAGCAGCCAAGATCGGGCAGGGTGGCCCGGGGAGCTGTTTTTT
>TRBD2|TRBV7-2|many|TRBJ2-7
CASSPLGGLETYEQYF
TGTGCCAGCAGCCCACTCGGGGGACTAGAAACCTACGAGCAGTACTTC
>TRBD1|TRBV6-5|many|TRBJ2-7
CASSYYSPGQGAYEQYF
TGTGCCAGCAGCTACTACTCCCCGGGACAGGGGGCGTACGAGCAGTACTTC
>.|TRBV10-3|many|TRBJ2-1
CAISESGQTRFSYNEQFF
TGTGCCATCAGTGAGTCAGGACAGACAAGGTTTTCCTACAATGAGCAGTTCTTC
>TRBD2|TRBV7-9|many|TRBJ2-7
CASSRGGSYEQYF
TGTGCCAGCAGCCGGGGGGGATCCTACGAGCAGTACTTC
>.|TRBV28|few|TRBJ2-1
CASQDPKGNEQFF
TGTGCCAGCCAAGATCCCAAGGGAAATGAGCAGTTCTTC
>.|TRBV20-1|.|TRBJ2-7
CSANSYEQYF
TGCAGTGCGAACTCCTACGAGCAGTACTTC
>.|TRBV27|many|TRBJ2-7
CASSLMAATYEQYF
TGTGCCAGCAGTCTCATGGCAGCTACCTACGAGCAGTACTTC
>TRBD2|TRBV20-1|many|TRBJ2-1
CSARKAGVDPNEQFF
TGCAGTGCTAGAAAGGCGGGGGTGGATCCCAATGAGCAGTTCTTC
>TRBD2|TRBV28|.|TRBJ2-1
CASSLYRGGLDNEQFF
TGTGCCAGCAGTTTATACCGGGGGGGCCTGGACAATGAGCAGTTCTTC
>.|TRBV9|.|TRBJ2-2
CASSVGGDLTGELFF
TGTGCCAGCAGCGTAGGAGGGGACCTCACCGGGGAGCTGTTTTTT
>TRBD2|TRBV7-2|many|TRBJ2-3
CASNSGEGLYTDTQYF
TGTGCCAGCAACTCCGGGGAGGGGTTGTACACAGATACGCAGTATTTT
>TRBD1|TRBV7-2|.|TRBJ2-4
CASSSPERGRGDIQYF
TGTGCCAGCAGCTCCCCAGAGAGGGGGCGAGGGGACATTCAGTACTTC
>TRBD1|TRBV29-1|few|TRBJ2-1
CSVEGGQGAHNEQFF
TGCAGCGTTGAAGGGGGACAGGGGGCTCACAATGAGCAGTTCTTC
>TRBD1|TRBV27|.|TRBJ2-1
CASSSNSGGYNEQFF
TGTGCCAGCAGTTCTAATTCAGGGGGATACAATGAGCAGTTCTTC
>.|TRBV7-9|few|TRBJ2-1
CASSLVRGIPYNEQFF
TGTGCCAGCAGCTTAGTAAGAGGGATACCCTACAATGAGCAGTTCTTC
>.|TRBV2|few|TRBJ1-1
CASSETGAVGAFF
TGTGCCAGCAGTGAAACGGGAGCAGTGGGGGCTTTCTTT
>.|TRBV25-1|.|TRBJ1-2
CASSEMVANYGYTF
TGTGCCAGCAGTGAAATGGTGGCTAACTATGGCTACACCTTC
>.|TRBV3-1|many|TRBJ2-1
CASSPRRRVSYNEQFF
TGTGCCAGCAGCCCCCGGCGTAGAGTATCCTACAATGAGCAGTTCTTC
>TRBD2|TRBV27|.|TRBJ2-5
CASSQGLAGVRETQYF
TGTGCCAGCAGTCAGGGACTAGCGGGAGTGCGAGAGACCCAGTACTTC
>TRBD1|TRBV4-1|many|TRBJ1-1
CASSPGQGLRAFF
TGCGCCAGCAGCCCCGGACAGGGGTTAAGAGCTTTCTTT
>.|TRBV7-9|few|TRBJ2-7
CASSSLTEVYEQYF
TGTGCCAGCAGCTCCCTAACAGAAGTCTACGAGCAGTACTTC
>.|TRBV28|few|TRBJ2-7
CASSFVPYEQYF
TGTGCCAGCAGTTTTGTCCCCTACGAGCAGTACTTC
>TRBD1|TRBV20-1|many|TRBJ1-2
CSVQTGEVGYTF
TGCAGTGTTCAGACAGGGGAGGTCGGCTACACCTTC
>.|TRBV28|few|TRBJ2-1
CASSLGALSYNEQFF
TGTGCCAGCAGCCTAGGGGCTCTCTCCTACAATGAGCAGTTCTTC
>TRBD1|TRBV7-9|many|TRBJ2-7
CASSRRDRVRDEQYF
TGTGCCAGCAGCCGCCGGGACAGGGTCCGGGACGAGCAGTACTTC